This T cell receptor (beta chain) came from a study of T cells in Graves' hyperthyroidism and ophthalmopathy. Only a few counts were recorded for this clonotype. Its specificity is unknown. Overall study findings and caveats: Ophthalmopathy, which appeared later, was predicted by the model a median around 6 months before onset. From stable hyperthyroidism, ophthalmopathy was set apart by a 13 V-J model.

Graves' hyperthyroidism was deemed stable absent ophthalmopathy progression within 18 months. Clinical symptoms, serum thyroxine and TRAb, thyroid ultrasound and orbital computed tomography were used for the diagnoses. Researchers took RNA transcripts and amplified the TCR beta CDR3 regions from them. When the TCR CDR3 underwent first-round RT-PCR, the HTBI primer set was used. TCRdb itself ran the multiplex PCR reads through MiXCR, one entry per CDR3 protein. In the table there are 550,000 to 800,000 distinct CDR3 sequences, about 17% of which are singletons. V was pared by 5 bases and J by 1 base, with 17 bases between. The CDR3 runs to 16 residues. CDR1 is LNHNV, CDR2 YYDKDF, per germline (reference sequence).

The V gene is TRBV15, the J gene TRBJ2-5; D is perhaps TRBD1 (5 bases). Specimen: blood. The origin of this receptor is a man aged 18 to 30 with Graves' hyperthyroidism. The CDR3: CATSLFNLDSQETQYF. The CDR3 DNA is TGTGCCACCAGCCTGTTTAATCTAGACAGCCAAGAGACCCAGTACTTC.